This T cell receptor (beta chain) was captured in a study of cytomegalovirus exposure and HLA in healthy donors. Deletions cut 3 bases from V and 0 bases from J, with 14 bases between. The length of the CDR3 is 15 residues. The V gene's germline CDR1 is SQVTM and CDR2 ANQGSEA. It was with 60 Vbeta and 13 Jbeta primers that the PCR ran. Produced via immunoSEQ multiplex PCR; TCRdb's table is partial and in-frame only. The table lists 50,000 to 70,000 clones, 70% to 80% of them singletons. The chain combines TRBV29-1 with TRBJ1-1, with D uncertain. The receptor comes from a girl under 18 in good health and CMV-seropositive. Sequencing input: PBMCs. The CDR3 bases are TGCAGCGTTGAGAGGCGGGCCAGATTGAACACTGAAGCTTTCTTT. Translated: CSVERRARLNTEAFF.